Presented here are 30 T cell receptor beta chains from one specimen sequenced in a study of molecular identifiers for immune sequencing clone quantification. TCRdb re-analysed the PCR reads in MiXCR, keeping a single row per CDR3 protein. The table includes 300,000 to 400,000 distinct CDR3 sequences, around a fifth detected once. Sample: naive CD8+ T cells from blood, with Jurkat cell RNA spiked in. Subset of the sample: FACS-sorted CD8+CD4-CCR7+CD45RA+ naive T cells. These receptors originate from a human donor in good health. Some libraries in this study had Jurkat cell RNA spiked in.

This clonotype was seen many times. V and J are TRBV5-1 and TRBJ2-1; the match to TRBD2 covers 8 bases. The junction had 18 bases not matched to a gene; V was cut back by 7 bases and J by 3 bases. CDR1 and CDR2 from the germline V gene are SGHRS and YFSETQ. This CDR3 spans 18 amino acids. For the CDR3, the DNA is TGCGCCAGCTGGTTGGGTCCGAGCGCGGGGGGCGTCTACAATGAGCAGTTCTTC. Translating gives CASWLGPSAGGVYNEQFF.

This clonotype showed up many times. V usage is TRBV6-1 and J usage is TRBJ2-3, with D possibly being TRBD1 or TRBD2 (6 bases each). Germline loops: CDR1 MNHNS, CDR2 SASEGT. Trimming shortened V by 6 bases and J by 5 bases, and 9 bases separated the two germline ends. This CDR3 has 12 amino acids. Here the CDR3 reads CASSEGGDTQYF. Here the CDR3 DNA reads TGTGCCAGCAGCGAGGGGGGAGATACGCAGTATTTT.

This clonotype was recorded at least ten times. The rearrangement uses TRBV12-3 or TRBV12-4 and TRBJ2-2; no clear D gene. There are 13 residues in the CDR3. The V and J ends lost 0 bases and 7 bases respectively, with 6 bases between them. CDR3 loop: CASSLALGGELFF. The CDR3 DNA reads TGTGCCAGCAGTTTAGCCCTGGGCGGGGAGCTGTTTTTT.

The chain carries TRBV2 and TRBJ1-3; possibly TRBD1 for D (5 bases). V lost 2 bases, J lost 8 bases, and 16 bases lay in between. Germline assignment: CDR1 SNHLY and CDR2 FYNNEI. The CDR3 has 15 residues. The chain's CDR3 is CASSEQSGSRDTIYF. CDR3 sequence (DNA): TGTGCCAGCAGTGAACAATCAGGGTCAAGAGACACCATATATTTT.

This clonotype appeared a few times. This chain uses TRBV6-1 with TRBJ2-3; no clear D. Germline V gives CDR1 MNHNS, CDR2 SASEGT. The CDR3 loop spans 18 amino acids. The V end was cut by 7 bases, the J end by 6 bases, with 29 bases between. CDR3 DNA sequence: TGTGCCAGCAAGACGAGAGACAAGGTCAACAGCTTATTTGATACGCAGTATTTT. It is translated as CASKTRDKVNSLFDTQYF.

This clonotype was found many times. This rearrangement joins TRBV12-3 or TRBV12-4 to TRBJ2-2; D uncertain. V lost 5 bases, J lost 1 base, and 5 bases lay in between. The length of the CDR3 is 13 residues. Here the CDR3 reads CASSDGNTGELFF. The CDR3 bases are TGTGCCAGCAGTGACGGGAACACCGGGGAGCTGTTTTTT.

This clonotype was observed many times. The chain combines TRBV20-1 with TRBJ1-2; 7 positions agree with TRBD1. The CDR3 is 18 residues long. Germline lookup yields CDR1 DFQATT and CDR2 SNEGSKA (reference sequence). Losses at the gene ends were 0 bases for V and 4 bases for J; bases not matched to a gene: 17. The CDR3 DNA follows: TGCAGTGCTAGAGATCGGTTAACAGGGGACCCAATCGGCTATGGCTACACCTTC. Its protein is CSARDRLTGDPIGYGYTF.

This clonotype was detected only a few times. This chain uses TRBV6-1 with TRBJ1-5, with no clear D. From germline, CDR1 is MNHNS and CDR2 SASEGT. CDR3 length equals 14 residues. Trimming took 5 bases from V and 1 from J, leaving 9 bases between them. CDR3 DNA: TGTGCCAGCAGTAATTCCAGGAGCAATCAGCCCCAGCATTTT. It yields the protein CASSNSRSNQPQHF.

Only a few counts were recorded for this clonotype. This may be a read error: a much more frequent sequence differs by one nucleotide. The chain has TRBV7-2 and TRBJ1-1; D perhaps matches TRBD1 (5 bases). The CDR3 runs 13 residues. Germline V lookup: CDR1 SGHTA, CDR2 FQGNSA. CDR3: CASSLNLDTGAFF. DNA for the CDR3: TGTGCCAGCAGCTTAAATCTGGACACTGGAGCTTTCTTT.

A remark on this clonotype: It may be a read error: a sequence one base away is much more abundant. J is TRBJ1-5 and V is TRBV19; TRBD1 is a possible D gene (6 bases). This CDR3 is built from 15 residues. Germline V gene sequence: CDR1 LNHDA, CDR2 SQIVND (reference sequence). The CDR3 nucleotides read TGTGCCAGTAGTAAGGAGGGCAGGGACAATCTGCCCCAGCATTTT. Its translation is CASSKEGRDNLPQHF.

Note on this clonotype: It may be a read error: a sequence one base away is much more abundant. The chain combines TRBV7-9 with TRBJ2-4; D ambiguous. This CDR3 comprises 14 residues. The V end was cut by 1 base, the J end by 4 bases, with 8 bases between. CDR1 is SEHNR, CDR2 FQNEAQ, per germline (reference sequence). The CDR3, as DNA: TGTGCCAGCAGCTTAGGGTCAATGAAAAACATTCAGTACTTC. Encoded protein: CASSLGSMKNIQYF.

This rearrangement joins TRBV10-3 to TRBJ2-3; 11 nucleotides match TRBD1. V lost 3 bases, J lost 2 bases, and 7 bases stayed unmatched. The CDR3 has 17 residues. From germline, CDR1 is ENHRY and CDR2 SYGVKD. CDR3 nucleotides: TGTGCCATCAGTGATAGTGGGGGACAGGGGGACACAGATACGCAGTATTTT. The encoded protein is CAISDSGGQGDTDTQYF.

In its sample, this clonotype was seen many times. J is TRBJ1-1 and V is TRBV5-1; possible D gene TRBD1, 5 bases. Germline V CDR1 and CDR2: SGHRS, YFSETQ. The CDR3 contains 15 residues. Trimming took off 0 bases at V and 0 bases at J, with 9 bases between the two ends. The CDR3 here is CASSLERGLNTEAFF. The CDR3 bases are TGCGCCAGCAGCTTGGAGAGGGGATTGAACACTGAAGCTTTCTTT.

The table lists this clonotype with a few counts. The gene calls are TRBV6-2 or TRBV6-3 and TRBJ2-4; 8 bases map to TRBD1. Germline trimming cut 9 bases from V and 6 bases from J; bases unmatched to any gene: 4. The V gene's germline CDR1 is MNHEY and CDR2 SVGEGT. The CDR3 runs to 12 residues. CDR3 sequence reads: CASRDRGNIQYF. The CDR3, as DNA: TGTGCCAGTAGAGACAGGGGAAACATTCAGTACTTC.

This clonotype was counted between two and nine times. The gene calls are TRBV29-1 and TRBJ1-2; maybe TRBD1 (5 bases). Germline assignment: CDR1 SQVTM and CDR2 ANQGSEA. V was pared by 3 bases and J by 4 bases, with 9 bases between. This CDR3 contains 12 residues. The CDR3 here is CSVDTGFYGYTF. The CDR3 DNA follows: TGCAGCGTTGATACAGGCTTCTATGGCTACACCTTC. Full variable domain (missing parts from reference TRBV29-1 and TRBJ1-2): SAVISQKPSRDICQRGTSLTIQCQVDSQVTMMFWYRQQPGQSLTLIATANQGSEATYESGFVIDKFPISRPNLTFSTLTVSNMSPEDSSIYLCSVDTGFYGYTFGSGTRLTVV.

This clonotype was found many times. The chain couples TRBV6-5 to TRBJ2-3; 11 nucleotides line up with TRBD2. The germline V gene encodes CDR1 MNHEY and CDR2 SVGAGI. J was trimmed by 2 bases and V by 2 bases; bases with no gene match: 3. The CDR3 spans 16 residues. The CDR3 DNA sequence: TGTGCCAGCAGTTACCTAGCGGGGGGCGTCACAGATACGCAGTATTTT. Translation gives CASSYLAGGVTDTQYF.

V usage is TRBV3-1 and J usage is TRBJ2-7; 13 bases match TRBD2. From germline, CDR1 is LGHDT and CDR2 YNNKEL (reference sequence). The CDR3 covers 16 residues. Trimming removed 3 bases from V and 6 bases from J; junction bases left unmatched: 8. The CDR3 sequence: CASSHTSGGAYGEQYF. In DNA form, the CDR3 reads TGTGCCAGCAGCCATACTAGCGGGGGGGCCTACGGCGAGCAGTACTTC.

Details on this clonotype: A read error may be the cause here, since a much bigger clone is one base away. The chain is built from TRBV19 and TRBJ1-5, with no clear D. Germline CDR1 LNHDA, CDR2 SQIVND (reference sequence). V gave up 2 bases and J gave up 5 bases, with 10 bases separating them. This CDR3 region has 14 residues. The CDR3 region is CASSILVGYQPQHF. DNA for the CDR3: TGTGCCAGTAGTATACTGGTGGGGTATCAGCCCCAGCATTTT.

Ten or more counts support this clonotype. The genes are TRBV7-9 and TRBJ2-7; D is perhaps TRBD1 (5 bases). Looked up from germline, CDR1 is SEHNR and CDR2 is FQNEAQ (reference sequence). The CDR3 is made up of 13 amino acids. V lost 2 bases to trimming and J lost 2 bases, with 7 bases between them. The CDR3 protein is CASSLRGTYEQYF. CDR3 DNA sequence: TGTGCCAGCAGCTTAAGGGGAACCTACGAGCAGTACTTC. The full variable domain, its missing parts supplied by reference TRBV7-9 and TRBJ2-7, is DTGVSQNPRHKITKRGQNVTFRCDPISEHNRLYWYRQTLGQGPEFLTYFQNEAQLEKSRLLSDRFSAERPKGSFSTLEIQRTEQGDSAMYLCASSLRGTYEQYFGPGTRLTVT.

This clonotype has at least ten counts. The chain links TRBV25-1 to TRBJ2-5; D unresolved. The CDR3 sequence is 12 residues long. Germline lookup yields CDR1 MGHDK and CDR2 SYGVNS. The V and J ends lost 4 bases and 5 bases respectively, with 8 bases between them. The CDR3, as DNA: TGTGCCAGCAGTGTTCTCGGGGAGACCCAGTACTTC. It is translated as CASSVLGETQYF.

This clonotype was counted many times. The chain couples TRBV28 to TRBJ2-1, with 11 bases fitting TRBD2. V trimming: 6 bases; J trimming: 5 bases; junction bases outside the gene matches: 6. CDR3 length: 15 amino acids. Germline loops: CDR1 MDHEN, CDR2 SYDVKM. Here the CDR3 reads CASSPLAGGDNEQFF. CDR3 bases: TGTGCCAGCAGCCCTCTAGCGGGAGGTGACAATGAGCAGTTCTTC.

This clonotype was picked up many times. The chain employs TRBV29-1 and TRBJ2-7; D possibly corresponds to TRBD1 (5 bases). The V end lost 7 bases, the J end lost 2 bases, and 15 bases lay between the germline ends. This CDR3 is built from 13 residues. Per the germline V gene, CDR1 is SQVTM and CDR2 is ANQGSEA. Written as DNA, the CDR3 is TGCAGCGCCACGGCAGGGTCCACCTACGAGCAGTACTTC. Translation gives CSATAGSTYEQYF.

J is TRBJ1-1 and V is TRBV11-2; perhaps TRBD1 as D (6 bases). Per the germline V gene, CDR1 is SGHAT and CDR2 is FQNNGV. Between the trimmed V and J ends, which lost 8 bases and 5 bases, there was a span of 15 bases. The CDR3 covers 13 residues. Here the CDR3 reads CASDPIQGTEAFF. In DNA form, the CDR3 reads TGTGCCAGCGACCCGATACAGGGAACTGAAGCTTTCTTT.

Turning to this clonotype: A much larger clone differs by one base, so this may be a read error. The gene calls are TRBV7-9 and TRBJ2-5; TRBD2 might be the D (6 bases). CDR1 and CDR2 (germline): SEHNR, FQNEAQ (reference sequence). The CDR3 is made up of 15 amino acids. The CDR3 DNA sequence: TGTGCCAGCAGCTTAGTAGGAGGGCCGAAAGAGACCCAGCACTTC. Translation: CASSLVGGPKETQHF.

This clonotype was picked up many times. DNA for the CDR3: TGTGCCAGTAGTATAGATCCAGCGGGGGATCACACAGATACGCAGTATTTT. Translated, it gives CASSIDPAGDHTDTQYF. The chain links TRBV19 to TRBJ2-3; 8 nucleotides agree with TRBD2. CDR3 length: 17 residues. The ends lost 0 bases at V and 2 bases at J; junction bases unmatched: 7. CDR1 LNHDA and CDR2 SQIVND come from the germline V gene (reference sequence).

This clonotype was recorded many times. The chain combines TRBV30 with TRBJ2-5; 8 bases are shared with TRBD1. This CDR3 has 15 amino acids. Per the germline V gene, CDR1 is GTSNPN and CDR2 is SVGIG (reference sequence). V lost 0 bases and J lost 3; bases outside the gene matches: 6. The CDR3 protein is CAWSVDRGMEETQYF. The CDR3 region has the DNA TGTGCCTGGAGTGTAGACAGGGGAATGGAAGAGACCCAGTACTTC.

This clonotype showed up many times. The V and J genes are TRBV7-2 and TRBJ2-7; 9 bases agree with TRBD2. CDR3 length: 16 amino acids. The trim removed 1 base at V and 7 bases at J, leaving 11 bases unmatched. Germline V gene lookup returns CDR1 SGHTA and CDR2 FQGNSA. Here the CDR3 DNA reads TGTGCCAGCAGCTTAGAAACGGCGGGGGGGCCTTGGGAGCAGTACTTC. Translating it yields CASSLETAGGPWEQYF.

In the case of this clonotype: Being one base from a much bigger clone, this may be a read error. The V and J genes are TRBV6-2 or TRBV6-3 and TRBJ2-6; D gene ambiguous. The CDR3 has 14 amino acids. The germline gives CDR1 MNHEY, CDR2 SVGEGT. The CDR3 DNA follows: TGTGCCGGCAGTTACTCGCCTGGGGCCAACGTCCTGACTTTC. This encodes CAGSYSPGANVLTF.

In this sample, this clonotype turned up once. This may stem from a read error, because a much larger clone lies one nucleotide away. The rearrangement uses TRBV7-9 and TRBJ2-1; D gene unclear. CDR1 and CDR2 (germline): SEHNR, FQNEAQ (reference sequence). Trimming left V 7 bases short and J 0 bases short, with 13 bases between. This CDR3 contains 15 residues. Here the CDR3 reads CASNQRTVSYNEQFF. CDR3 sequence (DNA): TGTGCCAGCAACCAAAGGACCGTCTCCTACAATGAGCAGTTCTTC. The complete variable domain, with remaining parts taken from reference TRBV7-9 and TRBJ2-1, reads DTGVSQNPRHKITKRGQNVTFRCDPISEHNRLYWYRQTLGQGPEFLTYFQNEAQLEKSRLLSDRFSAERPKGSFSTLEIQRTEQGDSAMYLCASNQRTVSYNEQFFGPGTRLTVL.

In the case of this clonotype: A much larger clone lies a single base off, so this may be a read error. This chain connects TRBV4-3 to TRBJ2-2; D perhaps matches TRBD2 (5 bases). V was shortened by 2 bases and J by 9 bases, with 16 bases between the two germline ends. The CDR3 covers 15 residues. Germline CDR1 is LGHNA and CDR2 is YSLEER. The CDR3 region has the DNA TGCGCCAGCAGCCAAATGAGGGCACCGACCTGGGAGCTGTTTTTT. It yields the protein CASSQMRAPTWELFF.